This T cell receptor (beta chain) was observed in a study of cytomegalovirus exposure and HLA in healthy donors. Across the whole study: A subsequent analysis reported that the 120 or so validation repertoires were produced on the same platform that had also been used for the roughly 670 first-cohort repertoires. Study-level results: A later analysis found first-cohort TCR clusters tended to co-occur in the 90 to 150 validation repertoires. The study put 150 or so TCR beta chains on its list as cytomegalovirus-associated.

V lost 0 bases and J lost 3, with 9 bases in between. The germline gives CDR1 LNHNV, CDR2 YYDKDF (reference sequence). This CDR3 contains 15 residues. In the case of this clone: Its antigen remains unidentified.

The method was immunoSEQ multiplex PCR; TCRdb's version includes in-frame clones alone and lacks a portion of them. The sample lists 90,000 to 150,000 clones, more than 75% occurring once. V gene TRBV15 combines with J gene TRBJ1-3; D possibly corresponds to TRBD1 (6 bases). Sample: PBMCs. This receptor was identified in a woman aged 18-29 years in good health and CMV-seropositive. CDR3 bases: TGTGCCACCAGCAGAGATAAGGGGGATGGAAACACCATATATTTT. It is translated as CATSRDKGDGNTIYF.